This T cell receptor beta chain was found in a study of cytomegalovirus exposure and HLA in healthy donors. The PCR was carried out with 60 Vbeta primers and 13 Jbeta primers. The data were produced by immunoSEQ multiplex PCR, yet TCRdb's version contains in-frame clones alone and is incomplete. The table has 150,000 to 200,000 clones, about 70% seen once. From germline, CDR1 is SGHNT and CDR2 YYREEE (reference sequence). The length of the CDR3 is 15 residues. The V and J ends lost 0 bases and 8 bases, in that order; junction bases with no gene match: 4. V gene TRBV5-4 combines with J gene TRBJ1-4; 10 positions agree with TRBD1. The receptor comes from a young man in good health and CMV-seropositive. Source material: PBMCs. The DNA for the CDR3 is TGTGCCAGCAGCTTGGGGACAGGGGGTCGGGAAAAACTGTTTTTT. This codes for CASSLGTGGREKLFF.